Presented here are 17 T cell receptor beta chains from one specimen sequenced in a study of T cell clonotyping in hematopoietic cell transplantation. Repertoires were generated with immunoSEQ multiplex PCR, while TCRdb's copy carries only in-frame clones and drops some. The sample carries approximately 80,000 clones, 96% recorded once. Noted time point: recipient sample about 28 days before transplant, after cytoreduction. Sequences were derived from peripheral blood mononuclear cells, sampled before stem cell transplant. The receptor set was obtained from a woman between 45 and 60 years old with acute myeloid leukemia. Some clones in this sample may be carry-over from other donors' samples.

This CDR3 reads CASSTGIEGYTF. The CDR3 coding sequence is TGTGCCAGTAGTACAGGAATCGAAGGCTACACCTTC. The V call is TRBV19, the J call TRBJ1-2; D ambiguous. V lost 4 bases to trimming and J lost 8 bases, with 11 bases between them. Germline CDR1 and CDR2: LNHDA and SQIVND (reference sequence). The CDR3 contains 12 residues.

The chain joins TRBV28 to TRBJ1-4, with 8 bases lining up with TRBD1. The CDR3 loop spans 15 amino acids. Germline lookup yields CDR1 MDHEN and CDR2 SYDVKM. The V gene end was trimmed by 7 bases and the J gene end by 8 bases; junction bases not matched to a gene: 12. The CDR3: CASTEGQGAQEKLFF. The CDR3 nucleotides are TGTGCCAGCACCGAGGGGCAGGGGGCACAGGAAAAACTGTTTTTT.

J is TRBJ2-7 and V is TRBV6-4; no firm D call. The germline V and J ends were trimmed by 0 bases and 5 bases, with 14 bases remaining between them. CDR1 is MRHNA, CDR2 SNTAGT, per germline. The CDR3 extends over 15 amino acids. CDR3 in DNA: TGTGCCAGCAGTGACTCGATTCCCCCGTCCGACGAGCAGTACTTC. Protein sequence: CASSDSIPPSDEQYF.

Only a few counts were recorded for this clone. J is TRBJ1-3 and V is TRBV7-9, with D hard to call. Germline assignment: CDR1 SEHNR and CDR2 FQNEAQ (reference sequence). The CDR3 is made up of 14 amino acids. Trimming took 8 bases from V and 0 from J, leaving 11 bases between them. The DNA of the CDR3 is TGTGCCAGCGGTGGTAGTAACTCTGGAAACACCATATATTTT. Encoded protein: CASGGSNSGNTIYF. Filled out from reference TRBV7-9 and TRBJ1-3, the complete variable domain reads DTGVSQNPRHKITKRGQNVTFRCDPISEHNRLYWYRQTLGQGPEFLTYFQNEAQLEKSRLLSDRFSAERPKGSFSTLEIQRTEQGDSAMYLCASGGSNSGNTIYFGEGSWLTVV.

This sequence joins TRBV19 and TRBJ1-2; 10 bases fit TRBD1. CDR3 length: 16 residues. V shed 5 bases, J shed 8 bases, and the junction held 14 bases outside the gene matches. Germline CDR1 reads LNHDA; CDR2 reads SQIVND (reference sequence). The DNA for the CDR3 is TGTGCCAGTAGTGGCTTGAGGGACAGGGGCACGGGGGGCTACACCTTC. Encoded protein: CASSGLRDRGTGGYTF.

The V and J genes are TRBV5-8 and TRBJ2-3; TRBD1 matches 7 bases. With 10 bases clipped from V and 2 bases from J, the junction kept 10 bases outside the gene matches. Germline values: CDR1 SGHTS, CDR2 YDEGEE. CDR3 length: 14 residues. In DNA form, the CDR3 reads TGTGCCGGGAATAAGGGACAGACCACAGATACGCAGTATTTT. Translation gives CAGNKGQTTDTQYF. The whole variable domain, filled in from reference TRBV5-8 and TRBJ2-3, reads EAGVTQSPTHLIKTRGQQATLRCSPISGHTSVYWYQQALGLGLQFLLWYDEGEERNRGNFPPRFSGRQFPNYSSELNVNALELEDSALYLCAGNKGQTTDTQYFGPGTRLTVL.

V is TRBV15 and J is TRBJ1-5; possible D gene TRBD1, 6 bases. Germline values: CDR1 LNHNV, CDR2 YYDKDF (reference sequence). This CDR3 comprises 16 residues. V gave up 3 bases and J gave up 7 bases, with 19 bases separating them. The CDR3 protein is CATSRGGRGIGQPQHF. CDR3 coding DNA: TGTGCCACCAGCAGGGGGGGCAGGGGAATAGGGCAGCCCCAGCATTTT.

CDR3 loop: CASRLGGGGNQPQHF. The CDR3 DNA reads TGTGCCAGCCGCCTCGGGGGAGGAGGCAATCAGCCCCAGCATTTT. The chain employs TRBV2 and TRBJ1-5, with a possible D match to TRBD1 (5 bases). With 8 bases removed from V and 2 bases from J, the gap between germline ends came to 16 bases. This CDR3 region has 15 residues. Germline values: CDR1 SNHLY, CDR2 FYNNEI.

This chain connects TRBV5-4 to TRBJ2-7; 9 nucleotides agree with TRBD2. The CDR3 is 14 amino acids. Germline values: CDR1 SGHNT, CDR2 YYREEE (reference sequence). Trimming cost V 2 bases and J 2 bases; bases outside gene matches: 2. The DNA of the CDR3 is TGTGCCAGCAGCTTTAGCGGGAGTACCTACGAGCAGTACTTC. This encodes CASSFSGSTYEQYF.

This clone was counted once. V and J are TRBV15 and TRBJ2-7, with D uncertain. Germline V gene lookup returns CDR1 LNHNV and CDR2 YYDKDF (reference sequence). The ends were cut back, 0 bases at V and 6 bases at J, with 12 bases in the middle. The CDR3 consists of 14 residues. CDR3 sequence reads: CATSRDLRVGEQYF. CDR3 DNA sequence: TGTGCCACCAGCAGAGATCTTAGGGTAGGCGAGCAGTACTTC.

The chain has TRBV5-1 and TRBJ1-4; 9 nucleotides agree with TRBD1. The CDR3 spans 15 residues. From germline, CDR1 is SGHRS and CDR2 YFSETQ. V was pared by 0 bases and J by 10 bases, with 7 bases of the junction left unmatched. The CDR3 here is CASSLDTGTGRKLFF. Written as DNA, the CDR3 is TGCGCCAGCAGCTTGGATACTGGGACAGGGCGAAAACTGTTTTTT.

V and J are TRBV30 and TRBJ1-5, with D unresolved. Per germline, CDR1 GTSNPN and CDR2 SVGIG (reference sequence). V was shortened by 2 bases and J by 4 bases, with 9 bases between the two germline ends. The CDR3 contains 13 residues. CDR3 nucleotide sequence: TGTGCCTGGAGTCTACGGAATAATCAGCCCCAGCATTTT. Protein sequence: CAWSLRNNQPQHF.

V gene TRBV5-1 combines with J gene TRBJ1-6; D is perhaps TRBD1 (5 bases). The CDR3 is made up of 18 amino acids. The germline V gene encodes CDR1 SGHRS and CDR2 YFSETQ. The V end was cut by 1 base, the J end by 0 bases, with 14 bases between. This CDR3 is CASSLWGLRGSYNSPLHF. The CDR3 bases are TGCGCCAGCAGCTTGTGGGGACTAAGGGGCTCCTATAATTCACCCCTCCACTTT.

In the case of this clone: This sample also contains other DNA sequences that code for the same CDR3. The rearrangement joins TRBV28 to TRBJ2-7, with D tentatively TRBD2 (5 bases). This CDR3 contains 12 residues. Germline loops: CDR1 MDHEN, CDR2 SYDVKM. V was clipped by 2 bases and J by 3 bases, with 5 bases between them. The CDR3 loop is CASSLGSYEQYF. The CDR3 DNA reads TGTGCCAGCAGTTTAGGGAGCTACGAGCAGTACTTC.

The CDR3 loop reads CASSEATAGLDTQYF. The CDR3 nucleotides are TGTGCCAGCAGTGAAGCGACAGCGGGGTTGGATACGCAGTATTTT. The chain has TRBV6-1 and TRBJ2-3; 7 bases align to TRBD2. Germline V CDR1 and CDR2: MNHNS, SASEGT. V was pared by 0 bases and J by 6 bases, with 6 bases of the junction left unmatched. The CDR3 loop spans 15 amino acids.

This chain's CDR3 is CASSLNMGQGREQYF. CDR3 nucleotides: TGTGCCAGCAGCTTGAACATGGGACAGGGCCGAGAGCAGTACTTC. The chain uses TRBV6-1 and TRBJ2-7; 9 nucleotides align to TRBD1. CDR1 is MNHNS and CDR2 is SASEGT in the germline V gene. This CDR3 has 15 amino acids. V shed 6 bases and J 7 bases; nucleotides not matched to a gene: 13.

J is TRBJ1-4 and V is TRBV5-1, with D tentatively TRBD1 (6 bases). The ends were cut back, 0 bases at V and 6 bases at J, with 12 bases in the middle. Germline values: CDR1 SGHRS, CDR2 YFSETQ. This CDR3 region has 15 residues. CDR3 DNA sequence: TGCGCCAGCAGCTTGGGTGGCAGGGGAGATGAAAAACTGTTTTTT. Residues: CASSLGGRGDEKLFF.